These 27 T cell receptor beta chains share one sample of origin, sequenced in a study of shared clonotypes between healthy human individuals. Sequenced by immunoSEQ multiplex PCR; TCRdb stores in-frame clones only, minus some. The data show under 1,100,000 clones, about four fifths seen once. Sequencing was done on a sample of memory CD4+ T cells from PBMCs. Subset: CD45RA-negative fraction. The receptors come from a man aged 18 to 29 in good health. Some clones in this sample may be carry-over from other donors' samples.

J is TRBJ2-7 and V is TRBV5-1; D is possibly TRBD1 or TRBD2 (6 bases each). V gave up 4 bases and J gave up 0 bases, with 14 bases separating them. The CDR3 is 15 residues long. CDR1 and CDR2 from the germline V gene are SGHRS and YFSETQ. The CDR3 nucleotides are TGCGCCAGCAGCCAAGGGGGGTTTAGCTCCTACGAGCAGTACTTC. This translates into CASSQGGFSSYEQYF.

Notes on this clone: Other DNA sequences of this sample code for an identical CDR3. The chain uses TRBV7-9 and TRBJ2-3, with 12 bases matching TRBD2. The CDR3 is made up of 15 amino acids. Germline CDR1 and CDR2: SEHNR and FQNEAQ (reference sequence). With V trimmed by 1 base and J by 4 bases, 0 bases remained unmatched. In DNA, the CDR3 is TGTGCCAGCAGCTTAGGACTAGCGGGGGCAGATACGCAGTATTTT. Its translation is CASSLGLAGADTQYF.

This rearrangement joins TRBV5-4 to TRBJ2-3; a weak D match, TRBD1 (5 bases). CDR1 and CDR2 from the germline V gene are SGHNT and YYREEE (reference sequence). The V gene lost 2 bases and the J gene lost 2 bases, with 12 bases spanning the gap. The CDR3 runs to 15 residues. CDR3 in DNA: TGTGCCAGCAGCTTTCGGCAGGGAAACACAGATACGCAGTATTTT. Translating gives CASSFRQGNTDTQYF.

This clone has just one count. This sequence joins TRBV27 and TRBJ2-3, with no clear D. The CDR3 sequence is 13 residues long. The ends were cut back, 2 bases at V and 5 bases at J, with 8 bases in the middle. Germline V gives CDR1 MNHEY, CDR2 SMNVEV (reference sequence). CDR3 DNA: TGTGCCAGCAGTTTAAATGTGGGAGATACGCAGTATTTT. This sequence encodes CASSLNVGDTQYF.

This sequence joins TRBV6-6 and TRBJ2-7; 10 nucleotides agree with TRBD1. CDR3 length: 15 amino acids. V trimming: 4 bases; J trimming: 5 bases; junction bases outside the gene matches: 8. Looked up from germline, CDR1 is MNHNY and CDR2 is SVGAGI (reference sequence). Here the CDR3 reads CASSSPGQGRDEQYF. The CDR3 DNA follows: TGTGCCAGCAGTTCCCCGGGACAGGGGCGCGACGAGCAGTACTTC.

The chain joins TRBV19 to TRBJ2-3; 10 bases align to TRBD2. Germline V gene sequence: CDR1 LNHDA, CDR2 SQIVND (reference sequence). The V gene end was trimmed by 6 bases and the J gene end by 6 bases; junction bases not matched to a gene: 6. The length of the CDR3 is 14 residues. As DNA, the CDR3 is TGTGCCAGTAGACTAGCGGGGCTTTCGGATACGCAGTATTTT. It yields the protein CASRLAGLSDTQYF.

In its sample, this clone was seen once. V is TRBV7-2 and J is TRBJ2-7, with 9 bases identical to TRBD1. The germline V gene encodes CDR1 SGHTA and CDR2 FQGNSA. V lost 5 bases and J lost 3; bases outside the gene matches: 5. The CDR3 length is 14 residues. CDR3 coding DNA: TGTGCCAGCAGCCGACAGGGGGGGTTCTACGAGCAGTACTTC. As protein: CASSRQGGFYEQYF.

The table lists this clone with a count of one. The chain combines TRBV5-1 with TRBJ2-1; D not resolved. V was shortened by 4 bases and J by 8 bases, with 7 bases between the two germline ends. Germline V gives CDR1 SGHRS, CDR2 YFSETQ. The CDR3 contains 11 residues. The CDR3 is CASSTSDEQFF. CDR3 DNA sequence: TGCGCCAGCAGCACTTCGGATGAGCAGTTCTTC.

The count of this clone is one. The chain uses TRBV18 and TRBJ1-3, with a possible D match to TRBD1 (5 bases). The V gene's germline CDR1 is KGHSH and CDR2 LQKENI. V dropped 2 bases and J dropped 2 bases, with 22 bases sitting between them. The CDR3 covers 19 residues. The DNA for the CDR3 is TGTGCCAGCTCACCAGGGTTCGGCCGGGGGAAGAATACTGGAAACACCATATATTTT. This sequence encodes CASSPGFGRGKNTGNTIYF. Full variable domain (missing parts from reference TRBV18 and TRBJ1-3): NAGVMQNPRHLVRRRGQEARLRCSPMKGHSHVYWYRQLPEEGLKFMVYLQKENIIDESGMPKERFSAEFPKEGPSILRIQQVVRGDSAAYFCASSPGFGRGKNTGNTIYFGEGSWLTVV.

The chain uses TRBV13 and TRBJ1-3; D gene ambiguous. Trimming pared 7 bases from V and 1 base from J, leaving 14 bases between. The germline CDR1 and CDR2 sequences are PRHDT and FYEKMQ (reference sequence). This CDR3 comprises 15 residues. DNA for the CDR3: TGTGCCAGCACCACGTTACCCCCGTCTGGAAACACCATATATTTT. Residues: CASTTLPPSGNTIYF.

The V call is TRBV11-2, the J call TRBJ1-4; D possibly corresponds to TRBD1 (5 bases). Germline V gives CDR1 SGHAT, CDR2 FQNNGV. The CDR3 extends over 15 amino acids. The ends were cut back, 4 bases at V and 5 bases at J, with 14 bases in the middle. The CDR3 region has the DNA TGTGCCAGCAGCTCCTCGGGGGTCCCAAATGAAAAACTGTTTTTT. This codes for CASSSSGVPNEKLFF.

This clone was seen a handful of times. V gene TRBV18 combines with J gene TRBJ2-7, with D hard to call. Trimming left V 3 bases short and J 6 bases short, with 15 bases between. The germline V gene has CDR1 KGHSH and CDR2 LQKENI. The CDR3 totals 14 residues. CDR3 region: CASSPTGGNTEQYF. The CDR3 DNA reads TGTGCCAGCTCACCCACGGGTGGGAACACCGAGCAGTACTTC.

A few counts support this clone. The chain is built from TRBV29-1 and TRBJ1-1; 7 nucleotides align to TRBD1. CDR1 is SQVTM and CDR2 is ANQGSEA in the germline V gene. The junction had 5 bases not matched to a gene; V was cut back by 4 bases and J by 0 bases. The CDR3 is 14 residues long. The CDR3 is CSVVPTGVNTEAFF. The CDR3, as DNA: TGCAGCGTTGTTCCCACAGGGGTGAACACTGAAGCTTTCTTT. Based on the CDR3 plus reference TRBV29-1 and TRBJ1-1, the full variable domain is SAVISQKPSRDICQRGTSLTIQCQVDSQVTMMFWYRQQPGQSLTLIATANQGSEATYESGFVIDKFPISRPNLTFSTLTVSNMSPEDSSIYLCSVVPTGVNTEAFFGQGTRLTVV.

This chain connects TRBV28 to TRBJ1-3, with no clear D. V lost 2 bases and J 4 bases, leaving 6 bases between the germline ends. The CDR3 sequence is 13 residues long. Germline V gene data show CDR1 as MDHEN and CDR2 as SYDVKM. CDR3 region: CASSLLTGNTIYF. The DNA for the CDR3 is TGTGCCAGCAGTTTACTCACGGGAAACACCATATATTTT.

The chain combines TRBV19 with TRBJ2-3; no clear D gene. The V gene's germline CDR1 is LNHDA and CDR2 SQIVND (reference sequence). The CDR3 has 13 residues. The ends were cut back, 6 bases at V and 7 bases at J, with 14 bases in the middle. This chain's CDR3 is CASRGSSTNTQYF. The CDR3 nucleotides are TGTGCCAGTAGAGGAAGCTCAACCAATACGCAGTATTTT.

Here the CDR3 reads CASSFVQGARYTF. The CDR3 DNA reads TGTGCCAGCAGCTTTGTGCAGGGGGCGCGTTACACCTTC. This chain connects TRBV11-2 to TRBJ1-2; TRBD1 agrees at 8 bases. Unmatched junction bases numbered 8, after V lost 3 bases and J lost 11 bases. Per the germline V gene, CDR1 is SGHAT and CDR2 is FQNNGV. The length of the CDR3 is 13 residues.

The chain joins TRBV6-1 to TRBJ1-1, with D perhaps TRBD1 (5 bases). The CDR3 covers 14 residues. Germline V gene lookup returns CDR1 MNHNS and CDR2 SASEGT. V was shortened by 4 bases and J by 5 bases, with 14 bases between the two germline ends. In nucleotides, the CDR3 is TGTGCCAGCAGTGGGACAAGGTTTGCAACTGAAGCTTTCTTT. Amino acid sequence: CASSGTRFATEAFF.

This clone was seen just once. This rearrangement joins TRBV18 to TRBJ2-7, with D unclear. Germline loops: CDR1 KGHSH, CDR2 LQKENI. The CDR3 runs 14 residues. The V gene lost 3 bases and the J gene lost 5 bases, with 14 bases spanning the gap. CDR3 nucleotide sequence: TGTGCCAGCTCACCCAGCAAGGGTGGCAACGAGCAGTACTTC. Amino acids: CASSPSKGGNEQYF. Full variable domain (rest looked up from reference TRBV18 and TRBJ2-7): NAGVMQNPRHLVRRRGQEARLRCSPMKGHSHVYWYRQLPEEGLKFMVYLQKENIIDESGMPKERFSAEFPKEGPSILRIQQVVRGDSAAYFCASSPSKGGNEQYFGPGTRLTVT.

The CDR3 DNA is TGTGCCAGCAGCTTAGTGGTGTTAACTGAAGCTTTCTTT. Translating gives CASSLVVLTEAFF. The rearrangement uses TRBV7-2 and TRBJ1-1; D is undetermined. V was cut by 1 base and J by 5 bases, with 8 bases left in between. CDR3 length: 13 residues. Germline CDR1 and CDR2: SGHTA and FQGNSA.

The chain carries TRBV6-5 and TRBJ2-2; D gene uncertain. The V gene's germline CDR1 is MNHEY and CDR2 SVGAGI. CDR3 length equals 16 residues. V shed 3 bases and J shed 7 bases, with 18 bases lying between them. CDR3 sequence (DNA): TGTGCCAGCAGTTATAAGTCAGTCCCCCCAGGCGGGGAGCTGTTTTTT. This encodes CASSYKSVPPGGELFF.

The V and J genes are TRBV19 and TRBJ2-2; no firm D call. The CDR3 runs to 15 residues. V was clipped by 10 bases and J by 5 bases, with 20 bases between them. CDR1 and CDR2 (germline): LNHDA, SQIVND (reference sequence). The CDR3 DNA is TGTGCCACCACAAAGCGACGTCTGGAGACCGGGGAGCTGTTTTTT. Its protein is CATTKRRLETGELFF.

The chain is built from TRBV28 and TRBJ1-1; unclear D gene. V dropped 8 bases and J dropped 7 bases, with 17 bases sitting between them. Germline lookup yields CDR1 MDHEN and CDR2 SYDVKM. The CDR3 has 13 residues. DNA for the CDR3: TGTGCCAGCGGGGATCCGGGTAATGATGAAGCTTTCTTT. Amino acids: CASGDPGNDEAFF.

In the case of this clone: Other DNA sequences in this sample translate to the same CDR3. CDR3: CASSPPGGTEAFF. The CDR3 coding sequence is TGTGCCAGCTCACCCCCAGGGGGCACTGAAGCTTTCTTT. V gene TRBV18 combines with J gene TRBJ1-1; 7 nucleotides align to TRBD1. The J segment lost 4 bases and the V segment lost 3 bases, leaving 2 bases of the junction unmatched. The germline gives CDR1 KGHSH, CDR2 LQKENI. The length of the CDR3 is 13 residues.

The J gene is TRBJ2-1, the V gene TRBV28; D unclear. The CDR3 runs to 13 residues. The germline V and J ends were trimmed by 7 bases and 4 bases, with 11 bases remaining between them. Germline CDR1 MDHEN, CDR2 SYDVKM. CDR3 DNA: TGTGCCAGCACTCCCCCGTCTTACAATGAGCAGTTCTTC. This sequence encodes CASTPPSYNEQFF.

V gene TRBV11-2 combines with J gene TRBJ1-4; D call uncertain. Germline-derived CDR1 and CDR2 are SGHAT and FQNNGV. Trimming removed 5 bases from V and 8 bases from J, with 15 bases in between. CDR3 length equals 14 residues. CDR3 loop: CASSPAYPAEKLFF. The CDR3, as DNA: TGTGCCAGCAGCCCAGCCTACCCAGCGGAAAAACTGTTTTTT. Drawing the rest from reference TRBV11-2 and TRBJ1-4, the complete variable domain is EAGVAQSPRYKIIEKRQSVAFWCNPISGHATLYWYQQILGQGPKLLIQFQNNGVVDDSQLPKDRFSAERLKGVDSTLKIQPAKLEDSAVYLCASSPAYPAEKLFFGSGTQLSVL.

About this clone itself: One end of the junction fails to match germline, which may point to a read error. At the DNA level, this CDR3 is encoded by other sequences in the same sample as well. The gene calls are TRBV5-6 and TRBJ1-2; TRBD1 matches at 9 bases. CDR1 is SGHDT, CDR2 YYEEEE, per germline. This CDR3 has 16 amino acids. The CDR3: CASSWDGQGTNYGYTF. CDR3 sequence (DNA): TGTGCCAGCAGCTGGGATGGACAGGGGACAAACTACGGCTACACCTTC. Supplemented by reference TRBV5-6 and TRBJ1-2, the full variable domain reads DAGVTQSPTHLIKTRGQQVTLRCSPKSGHDTVSWYQQALGQGPQFIFQYYEEEERQRGNFPDRFSGHQFPNYSSELNVNALLLGDSALYLCASSWDGQGTNYGYTFGSGTRLTVV.

The V call is TRBV28, the J call TRBJ2-3; D might be TRBD2 (5 bases). V was shortened by 9 bases and J by 2 bases, with 21 bases between the two germline ends. CDR1 is MDHEN and CDR2 is SYDVKM in the germline V gene. The CDR3 covers 16 residues. The CDR3 is CASPPQRFAFTDTQYF. The CDR3 nucleotides are TGTGCCAGTCCCCCCCAGCGGTTCGCCTTCACAGATACGCAGTATTTT.